Below, 12 T cell receptor beta chains from the same sample are listed, as sequenced in a study of T cell responses to AZD1222 COVID-19 vaccine. Using immunoSEQ multiplex PCR, the repertoire was profiled, and TCRdb retains in-frame clones only, with some absent. The repertoire holds approximately 170,000 clones, with approximately 95% as singletons. The source material was peripheral blood, sampled on day 0 of AZD1222 vaccination. Receptor source: an adult in good health.

The gene calls are TRBV5-1 and TRBJ2-5; a possible D gene is TRBD2 (6 bases). The V end lost 3 bases, the J end lost 1 base, and 13 bases lay between the germline ends. The germline gives CDR1 SGHRS, CDR2 YFSETQ. The CDR3 contains 15 residues. The CDR3 sequence is CASSSPGGVQETQYF. CDR3 in DNA: TGCGCCAGCAGCTCTCCTGGAGGGGTCCAAGAGACCCAGTACTTC.

The rearrangement uses TRBV5-1 and TRBJ2-7; 10 positions match TRBD2. The CDR3 consists of 16 residues. The V and J ends lost 3 bases and 0 bases, in that order; junction bases with no gene match: 6. Germline loops: CDR1 SGHRS, CDR2 YFSETQ. This CDR3 reads CASSSGLADSSYEQYF. As DNA, the CDR3 is TGCGCCAGCAGCTCCGGACTAGCGGATTCCTCCTACGAGCAGTACTTC.

This chain joins TRBV28 and TRBJ2-7; D uncertain. This CDR3 has 12 amino acids. Trimming took 5 bases from V and 4 from J, leaving 9 bases between them. Germline CDR1 and CDR2: MDHEN and SYDVKM. The CDR3 protein is CASSLFGYEQYF. CDR3 bases: TGTGCCAGCAGTCTGTTCGGATACGAGCAGTACTTC.

The chain couples TRBV12-5 to TRBJ2-5, with 7 bases fitting TRBD1. Germline CDR1 is LGHNT and CDR2 is FRNRAP. With 4 bases clipped from V and 2 bases from J, the junction kept 4 bases outside the gene matches. This CDR3 contains 14 residues. The CDR3 DNA reads TGTGCTAGTGGTTCTCAGGGGGTTCAAGAGACCCAGTACTTC. Translated: CASGSQGVQETQYF.

This rearrangement joins TRBV19 to TRBJ1-2; D gene unclear. Germline V gives CDR1 LNHDA, CDR2 SQIVND (reference sequence). The CDR3 length is 14 residues. The V gene lost 3 bases and the J gene lost 2 bases, with 10 bases spanning the gap. Here the CDR3 reads CASSISAANYGYTF. The CDR3 coding sequence is TGTGCCAGTAGTATTAGCGCCGCCAACTATGGCTACACCTTC. Combining the CDR3 with reference TRBV19 and TRBJ1-2 gives the whole variable domain DGGITQSPKYLFRKEGQNVTLSCEQNLNHDAMYWYRQDPGQGLRLIYYSQIVNDFQKGDIAEGYSVSREKKESFPLTVTSAQKNPTAFYLCASSISAANYGYTFGSGTRLTVV.

V usage is TRBV28 and J usage is TRBJ1-5; D remains ambiguous. Germline CDR1 is MDHEN and CDR2 is SYDVKM. There are 14 residues in the CDR3. V lost 7 bases to trimming and J lost 6 bases, with 16 bases between them. CDR3 coding DNA: TGTGCCAGCACCCGGCAGGCTTCCGGTCAGCCCCAGCATTTT. Its translation is CASTRQASGQPQHF.

The chain has TRBV6-2 or TRBV6-3 and TRBJ1-2; the match to TRBD1 covers 7 bases. V was clipped by 5 bases and J by 2 bases; unmatched bases: 2. Germline V gene lookup returns CDR1 MNHEY and CDR2 SVGEGT. The CDR3 length is 13 residues. CDR3 amino acids: CASSPTGNYGYTF. In DNA, the CDR3 is TGTGCCAGCAGTCCGACAGGGAACTATGGCTACACCTTC.

The rearrangement links TRBV18 to TRBJ1-5; 9 positions agree with TRBD1. Germline-derived CDR1 and CDR2 are KGHSH and LQKENI. The CDR3 sequence is 17 residues long. The trim removed 2 bases at V and 6 bases at J, leaving 11 bases unmatched. The DNA of the CDR3 is TGTGCCAGCTCACCAACTCATCCGGGACAGGGTTCTCAGCCCCAGCATTTT. Encoded protein: CASSPTHPGQGSQPQHF.

The chain is built from TRBV6-1 and TRBJ1-5; D call uncertain. V was trimmed by 2 bases and J by 1 base, leaving 3 bases between them. Germline-derived CDR1 and CDR2 are MNHNS and SASEGT. This CDR3 comprises 13 residues. This CDR3 is CASSERSNQPQHF. The CDR3 DNA reads TGTGCCAGCAGTGAAAGGAGCAATCAGCCCCAGCATTTT.

This chain uses TRBV18 with TRBJ2-2; 10 positions match TRBD1. The germline V gene encodes CDR1 KGHSH and CDR2 LQKENI. The V and J ends lost 3 bases and 4 bases, in that order; junction bases with no gene match: 5. This CDR3 is 16 amino acids long. CDR3: CASSPSGTGVTGELFF. The CDR3 DNA follows: TGTGCCAGCTCACCCTCCGGGACAGGGGTCACCGGGGAGCTGTTTTTT.

The rearrangement links TRBV3-1 (or the pseudogene TRBV3-2) to TRBJ2-1; 11 bases line up with TRBD2. Germline V gene lookup returns CDR1 LGHDT and CDR2 YNNKEL (reference sequence). Germline trimming cut 4 bases from V and 9 bases from J; bases unmatched to any gene: 11. CDR3 length equals 16 residues. The CDR3 DNA reads TGTGCCAGCAGCCTCAAACATAGCGGGAGGGCCAGTGAGCAGTTCTTC. Translation: CASSLKHSGRASEQFF.

V is TRBV7-9 and J is TRBJ2-1, with unresolved D. The CDR3 runs to 14 residues. Trimming removed 4 bases from V and 0 bases from J, with 7 bases in between. Germline-derived CDR1 and CDR2 are SEHNR and FQNEAQ (reference sequence). The CDR3 DNA reads TGTGCCAGCAGCTACTCTAGCTCCTACAATGAGCAGTTCTTC. This gives the protein CASSYSSSYNEQFF.